The TCR beta chain under discussion was sequenced for a study of blood T cell repertoires in COVID-19 (dated by TCRdb to the early 2020s). In the study overall: Collaborator samples came from the United States, Italy and Spain and covered acute and convalescent phases of COVID-19. The material from the prospective study consisted of cDNA or gDNA derived from T cells, B-cell-depleted T cells, or PBMCs. Subjects who had been exposed to COVID-19, were actively infected with it, or had recovered from it provided the deeply sampled blood TCRbeta repertoires that made up the dataset. The repertoires were made available in a free public database intended to serve as a resource for research on the immune response to SARS-CoV-2. The samples were drawn from the first 160 participants of the ongoing ImmuneRACE study and from 1,254 subjects provided by 6 global collaborators. The sample metadata nearly always contained a de-identified subject ID, COVID-19 status, age in years and sex. Where HLA class I and class II types were available, the types were taken from metadata supplied by the sample provider, not from assay-based typing.

CDR1 and CDR2 are read off the germline V gene as ENHRY and SYGVKD. The CDR3 sequence holds 14 residues, the cysteine and phenylalanine included. The CDR3 DNA has 42 bases and is translated from base 1. For this chain, trimming is 10 bases at the V end and 8 bases at the J end, and the number of junction bases without a gene match is 8. The collaborating institutions used their own protocols to collect whole blood in K2EDTA tubes. For TCRbeta analysis, collaborators shipped samples in one of three forms: frozen whole blood, isolated PBMCs, or DNA extracted from either of those sample types. General study outcomes and caveats: The amount of clinical and demographic metadata varied by source and participant and was provided uncurated.

TCRbeta CDR3 regions were amplified from genomic DNA by means of the immunoSEQ Assay, a bias-controlled multiplex PCR. The study's own analysis went as follows. Nucleated cell counts per sample were estimated from amplification of reference gene primers within the assay. To quantify the absolute abundance of each unique TCRbeta CDR3 rearrangement, sequence reads were collapsed and filtered. For each sample, productive Simpson clonality was calculated as the square root of Simpson's diversity index over productive rearrangements. What TCRdb holds here is the immuneACCESS table cut down to in-frame rearrangements. Part of the clones is not present; checked against another copy, under half of the missing clones reflect an unresolved V gene, and the others are unexplained. Clonal size and the V and J genes are those of that table, whereas D and trimming came from the DNA. The sample includes about 240,000 clones, with 75% to 90% observed a single time. In total, the top ten clones hold 12% of the sample.

To note about this clone: There is no known antigen for this receptor. No much larger clone exists at a distance of one base, and base qualities are not known.

The sequence links TRBV10-3 to TRBJ2-1; TRBD2 aligns with 13 central bases. Sequencing was done on a sample of peripheral blood. The clonotype comes from an older woman with active or convalescent COVID-19. The CDR3 region: CATTAGLAGDEQFF. In nucleotides, the sequence is TGTGCCACCACCGCAGGACTAGCGGGGGATGAGCAGTTCTTC.